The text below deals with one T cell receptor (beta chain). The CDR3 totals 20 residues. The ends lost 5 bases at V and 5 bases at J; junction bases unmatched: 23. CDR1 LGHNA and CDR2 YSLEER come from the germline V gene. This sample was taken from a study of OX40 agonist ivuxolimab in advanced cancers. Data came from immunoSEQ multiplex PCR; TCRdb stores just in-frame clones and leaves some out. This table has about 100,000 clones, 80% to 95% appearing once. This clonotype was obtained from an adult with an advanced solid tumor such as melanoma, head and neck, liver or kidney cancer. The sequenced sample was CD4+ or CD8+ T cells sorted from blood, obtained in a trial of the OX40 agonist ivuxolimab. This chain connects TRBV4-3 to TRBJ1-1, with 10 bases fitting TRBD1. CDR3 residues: CASSRRLGDRGLGQQTEAFF. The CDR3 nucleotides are TGCGCCAGCAGCAGAAGATTGGGAGACAGGGGGCTGGGGCAACAGACTGAAGCTTTCTTT.